Listed below are T cell receptor beta chains from one sample, sequenced in a study of T cell responses to AZD1222 COVID-19 vaccine. Sequencing was performed with immunoSEQ multiplex PCR; in TCRdb, only in-frame clones are kept and a portion is missing. This table has fewer than 150,000 clones, roughly 87% appearing once. This specimen consisted of peripheral blood, obtained 28 days after the second AZD1222 dose. All receptors come from an adult who received the AZD1222 COVID-19 vaccine. Each CDR3 is given with its conserved first and last residue. Each record gives: CDR3 length, V gene, D gene, clone size, J gene, CDR3 protein, CDR3 DNA. The D gene is left open where the match is weak. Clone size is not always given. Where it is, it says once, few, many or a class for expanded clones.

>13|TRBV2|.|.|TRBJ1-1
CASSMEGMGEAFF
TGTGCCAGCAGCATGGAGGGCATGGGTGAAGCTTTCTTT
>18|TRBV10-1|TRBD1|.|TRBJ1-3
CASSESGTGIDSGNTIYF
TGCGCCAGCAGTGAGTCCGGGACAGGGATCGACTCTGGAAACACCATATATTTT
>13|TRBV6-5|TRBD1|.|TRBJ1-2
CASSYAGTDGYTF
TGTGCCAGCAGTTACGCTGGGACAGATGGCTACACCTTC
>14|TRBV10-1|.|.|TRBJ1-1
CASSVGGRGTEAFF
TGCGCCAGCAGTGTGGGTGGACGTGGGACTGAAGCTTTCTTT
>16|TRBV7-8|TRBD1|.|TRBJ1-5
CASGLVQGEEDQPQHF
TGTGCCAGCGGCTTAGTGCAGGGGGAGGAGGATCAGCCCCAGCATTTT
>15|TRBV7-8|.|.|TRBJ1-1
CASSLAQGENTEAFF
TGTGCCAGCAGCTTAGCGCAGGGCGAAAACACTGAAGCTTTCTTT
>17|TRBV7-6|.|.|TRBJ2-1
CASSLMGGGSSYNEQFF
TGTGCCAGCAGCTTAATGGGGGGCGGGAGCTCCTACAATGAGCAGTTCTTC
>14|TRBV25-1|.|.|TRBJ2-3
CASSELAVTDTQYF
TGTGCCAGCAGTGAGCTAGCCGTCACAGATACGCAGTATTTT
>14|TRBV7-9|.|few|TRBJ1-1
CASSLVIVNTEAFF
TGTGCCAGCAGCTTAGTAATCGTGAACACTGAAGCTTTCTTT
>14|TRBV29-1|.|.|TRBJ2-3
CSVGFGVFTDTQYF
TGCAGCGTTGGTTTCGGCGTGTTCACAGATACGCAGTATTTT
>16|TRBV11-3|TRBD2|.|TRBJ2-2
CASSFGGGAFAGELFF
TGTGCCAGCAGCTTCGGCGGGGGGGCCTTTGCCGGGGAGCTGTTTTTT
>14|TRBV9|.|.|TRBJ1-5
CASSEGPWGQPQHF
TGTGCCAGCAGCGAGGGCCCCTGGGGTCAGCCCCAGCATTTT
>13|TRBV2|TRBD1|.|TRBJ1-1
CASTGQGGTEAFF
TGTGCCAGCACGGGACAGGGAGGCACTGAAGCTTTCTTT
>17|TRBV7-6|TRBD1|.|TRBJ1-1
CASSLLEGDRGNTEAFF
TGTGCCAGCAGCCTCTTGGAGGGAGACAGGGGAAACACTGAAGCTTTCTTT
>13|TRBV20-1|.|.|TRBJ1-1
CSASQGAPTEAFF
TGCAGTGCTAGTCAGGGCGCCCCGACTGAAGCTTTCTTT
>14|TRBV7-2|.|.|TRBJ2-7
CASSVTQGFYEQYF
TGTGCCAGCAGCGTCACCCAGGGGTTCTACGAGCAGTACTTC
>16|TRBV7-2|TRBD1|.|TRBJ1-5
CASSLAGTGVGQPQHF
TGTGCCAGCAGCTTAGCAGGGACAGGGGTGGGCCAGCCCCAGCATTTT
>17|TRBV6-6|TRBD2|once|TRBJ2-1
CASSRLAGASSYNEQFF
TGTGCCAGCAGTCGGCTAGCGGGGGCGAGCTCCTACAATGAGCAGTTCTTC
>15|TRBV6-6|.|.|TRBJ1-5
CASSPRGYSNQPQHF
TGTGCCAGCAGTCCCCGAGGGTATAGCAATCAGCCCCAGCATTTT
>13|TRBV13|.|.|TRBJ1-2
CASSNQGNYGYTF
TGTGCCAGCAGCAATCAGGGGAACTATGGCTACACCTTC
>16|TRBV28|.|.|TRBJ2-7
CASSYPGQLSSYEQYF
TGTGCCAGCAGTTACCCCGGGCAGCTGAGCTCCTACGAGCAGTACTTC
>15|TRBV9|.|.|TRBJ2-5
CASSVAGLRGETQYF
TGTGCCAGCAGCGTAGCGGGTCTTCGGGGGGAGACCCAGTACTTC
>13|TRBV4-1|.|.|TRBJ2-7
CASSQDESYEQYF
TGCGCCAGCAGCCAAGACGAGAGCTACGAGCAGTACTTC
>14|TRBV4-1|.|.|TRBJ1-6
CASSQESRSSPLHF
TGCGCCAGCAGCCAAGAGTCCCGGAGTTCACCCCTCCACTTT
>14|TRBV3-1/TRBV3-2|.|.|TRBJ1-1
CASSLSRFNTEAFF
TGTGCCAGCAGCCTCAGCCGCTTCAACACTGAAGCTTTCTTT
>15|TRBV7-3|.|once|TRBJ2-2
CASSLGGLNTGELFF
TGTGCCAGCAGCTTAGGGGGCTTAAACACCGGGGAGCTGTTTTTT
>14|TRBV5-1|TRBD1|.|TRBJ2-7
CASSDRTGPYEQYF
TGCGCCAGCAGCGACCGGACAGGCCCCTACGAGCAGTACTTC
>14|TRBV9|.|.|TRBJ1-2
CASSGWTDNYGYTF
TGTGCCAGCAGCGGTTGGACAGATAACTATGGCTACACCTTC
>14|TRBV19|.|.|TRBJ2-5
CASNLRGPEETQYF
TGTGCCAGTAATTTGCGGGGACCTGAAGAGACCCAGTACTTC
>15|TRBV7-2|TRBD1|.|TRBJ1-1
CASSLFSGQGTAAFF
TGTGCCAGCAGCTTATTTTCGGGACAGGGTACTGCAGCTTTCTTT
>13|TRBV4-3|.|.|TRBJ1-1
CASSQESWGEAFF
TGCGCCAGCAGCCAAGAAAGTTGGGGGGAAGCTTTCTTT
>14|TRBV2|TRBD1|.|TRBJ1-5
CASSGDSGSQPQHF
TGTGCCAGCAGTGGGGACAGCGGGTCACAGCCCCAGCATTTT
>15|TRBV5-1|.|.|TRBJ1-4
CASRPRDRFNEKLFF
TGCGCCAGCAGACCGAGAGACAGGTTTAATGAAAAACTGTTTTTT
>14|TRBV7-9|.|.|TRBJ2-3
CASSLVAATDTQYF
TGTGCCAGCAGCTTGGTTGCGGCCACAGATACGCAGTATTTT
>14|TRBV30|.|.|TRBJ1-3
CAWTRGGSGNTIYF
TGTGCCTGGACCCGCGGAGGGTCTGGAAACACCATATATTTT
>13|TRBV2|TRBD1|.|TRBJ2-7
CASSGDRVYEQYF
TGTGCCAGCAGTGGGGACAGGGTCTACGAGCAGTACTTC
>13|TRBV2|.|.|TRBJ2-7
CASKGGVSYEQYF
TGTGCCAGCAAGGGGGGGGTCTCCTACGAGCAGTACTTC
>13|TRBV7-3|.|.|TRBJ2-3
CASSVNGGDTQYF
TGTGCCAGCAGCGTAAATGGGGGAGATACGCAGTATTTT
>14|TRBV27|.|.|TRBJ2-1
CASSSQITGTEQFF
TGTGCCAGCAGTTCCCAAATTACCGGGACGGAGCAGTTCTTC
>14|TRBV2|.|.|TRBJ2-5
CASSRDRQGETQYF
TGTGCCAGCAGTCGAGACAGGCAAGGGGAGACCCAGTACTTC
>15|TRBV7-8|.|.|TRBJ1-4
CASSPIRATNEKLFF
TGTGCCAGCAGCCCAATCCGGGCAACTAATGAAAAACTGTTTTTT
>10|TRBV20-1|.|.|TRBJ2-3
CSGSRGTQYF
TGCAGTGGCTCCCGTGGTACGCAGTATTTT
>12|TRBV20-1|.|.|TRBJ1-1
CSASGGVTEAFF
TGCAGTGCTAGTGGGGGTGTCACTGAAGCTTTCTTT
>16|TRBV15|TRBD1|.|TRBJ1-1
CATSKGQGAGNTEAFF
TGTGCCACCAGCAAGGGACAGGGGGCTGGGAACACTGAAGCTTTCTTT
>15|TRBV2|.|.|TRBJ2-3
CASTGTPSSTDTQYF
TGTGCCAGCACCGGGACACCTTCTAGCACAGATACGCAGTATTTT
>14|TRBV18|.|few|TRBJ1-1
CASSPMNMNTEAFF
TGTGCCAGCTCACCAATGAACATGAACACTGAAGCTTTCTTT
>17|TRBV2|TRBD2|.|TRBJ2-7
CASSEVGLAGDSREQYF
TGTGCCAGCAGTGAGGTGGGACTAGCGGGAGATAGTCGCGAGCAGTACTTC
>12|TRBV19|.|.|TRBJ1-2
CASSVPSYGYTF
TGTGCCAGTAGTGTACCGTCCTATGGCTACACCTTC
>15|TRBV7-3|TRBD1|.|TRBJ2-1
CASSSRQGTYNEQFF
TGTGCCAGCAGCTCCCGACAGGGAACCTACAATGAGCAGTTCTTC
>14|TRBV6-5|.|.|TRBJ2-7
CASSMTGAHYEQYF
TGTGCCAGCAGTATGACAGGAGCCCACTACGAGCAGTACTTC